This T cell receptor (beta chain) is from a study of blood T cells in healthy people across ages. Study background: With template switching, about one barcoded beta molecule was captured per two T cells.

Germline-derived CDR1 and CDR2 are KGHDR and SFDVKD. Trimming cost V 5 bases and J 14 bases, with 12 bases left between them. The CDR3 extends over 11 amino acids. General study points: Because donor CMV status was unknown, expanded clonotype changes were possibly confounded.

The authors ran a second PCR of roughly 7 to 11 cycles using a sample-barcoded 5' primer and a J-beta primer mix. Each of the cDNA molecules was tagged by a template-switch adaptor with 12 random nucleotides. Every sample produced at least 2.5 million CDR3-containing paired-end reads. Using its own MiXCR run on the 5' RACE reads, TCRdb lists one record per CDR3 protein. The sample carries approximately 880,000 distinct CDR3 sequences, about 44% recorded once. Notes on this clonotype: Its antigen is unknown.

Sequenced sample: blood. The source is a man younger than 40 in good health. The chain carries TRBV24-1 and TRBJ2-1; D is uncertain. The DNA of the CDR3 is TGTGCCACCAGTGTGGGCGAAGAAAAGTTCTTC. Amino acids: CATSVGEEKFF.